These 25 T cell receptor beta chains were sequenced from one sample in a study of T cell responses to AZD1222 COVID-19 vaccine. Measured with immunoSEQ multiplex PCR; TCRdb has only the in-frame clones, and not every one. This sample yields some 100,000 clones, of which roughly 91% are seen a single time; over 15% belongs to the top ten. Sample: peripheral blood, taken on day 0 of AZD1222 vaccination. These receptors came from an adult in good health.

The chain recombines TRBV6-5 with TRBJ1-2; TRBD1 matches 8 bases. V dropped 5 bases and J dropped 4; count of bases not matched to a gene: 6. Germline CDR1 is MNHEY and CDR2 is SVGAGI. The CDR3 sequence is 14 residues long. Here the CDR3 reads CASSPLDRAYGYTF. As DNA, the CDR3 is TGTGCCAGCAGTCCCCTGGACAGGGCCTATGGCTACACCTTC.

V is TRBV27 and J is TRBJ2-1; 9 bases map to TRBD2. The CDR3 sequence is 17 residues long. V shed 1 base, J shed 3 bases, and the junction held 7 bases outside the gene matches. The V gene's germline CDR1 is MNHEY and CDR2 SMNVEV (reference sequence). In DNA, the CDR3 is TGTGCCAGCAGTTTATGGGCTAGCGGGATTCTCTACAATGAGCAGTTCTTC. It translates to CASSLWASGILYNEQFF.

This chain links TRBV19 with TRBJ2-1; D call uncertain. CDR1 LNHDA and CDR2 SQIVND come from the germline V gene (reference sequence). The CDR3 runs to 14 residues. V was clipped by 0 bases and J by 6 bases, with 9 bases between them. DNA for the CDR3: TGTGCCAGTAGTATAGATATAACGGGCAATGAGCAGTTCTTC. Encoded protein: CASSIDITGNEQFF.

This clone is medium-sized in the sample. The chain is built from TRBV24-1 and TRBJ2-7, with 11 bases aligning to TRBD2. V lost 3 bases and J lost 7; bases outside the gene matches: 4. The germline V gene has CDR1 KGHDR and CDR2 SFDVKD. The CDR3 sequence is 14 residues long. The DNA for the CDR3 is TGTGCCACCAGTGATCGTCTAGCGGGAGGAGAGCAGTACTTC. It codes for CATSDRLAGGEQYF.

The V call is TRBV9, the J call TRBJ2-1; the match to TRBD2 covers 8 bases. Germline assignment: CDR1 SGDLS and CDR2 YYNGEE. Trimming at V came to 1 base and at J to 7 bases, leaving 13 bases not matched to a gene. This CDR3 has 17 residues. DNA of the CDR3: TGTGCCAGCAGCGTAATCGCTAGCGGGTCAACGAGGAATGAGCAGTTCTTC. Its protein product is CASSVIASGSTRNEQFF.

CDR3 loop: CASTPTSAGELFF. Here the CDR3 DNA reads TGTGCCAGCACCCCGACTAGCGCCGGGGAGCTGTTTTTT. The V call is TRBV11-2, the J call TRBJ2-2, with 8 bases fitting TRBD2. The CDR3 totals 13 residues. From germline, CDR1 is SGHAT and CDR2 FQNNGV. The J segment lost 6 bases and the V segment lost 7 bases, leaving 4 bases of the junction unmatched.

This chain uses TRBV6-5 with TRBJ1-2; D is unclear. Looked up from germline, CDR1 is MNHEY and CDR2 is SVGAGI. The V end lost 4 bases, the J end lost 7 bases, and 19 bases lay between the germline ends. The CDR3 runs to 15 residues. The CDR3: CASSLPRHPYPGYTF. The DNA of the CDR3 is TGTGCCAGCAGTTTACCACGACATCCATACCCTGGCTACACCTTC.

The CDR3 is CASSQKLSESSYNEQFF. CDR3 nucleotides: TGTGCCAGCAGCCAAAAGTTAAGCGAGAGCTCCTACAATGAGCAGTTCTTC. The chain carries TRBV4-2 and TRBJ2-1; D unclear. Trimming pared 2 bases from V and 0 bases from J, leaving 14 bases between. CDR1 is LGHNA and CDR2 is YNFKEQ in the germline V gene. The CDR3 runs 17 residues.

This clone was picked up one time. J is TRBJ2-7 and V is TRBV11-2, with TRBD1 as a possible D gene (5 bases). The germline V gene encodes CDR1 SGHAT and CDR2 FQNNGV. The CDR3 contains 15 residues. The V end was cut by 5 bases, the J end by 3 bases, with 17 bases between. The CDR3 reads CASSGLRARNYEQYF. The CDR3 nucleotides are TGTGCCAGCAGCGGCCTCAGGGCGCGCAACTACGAGCAGTACTTC.

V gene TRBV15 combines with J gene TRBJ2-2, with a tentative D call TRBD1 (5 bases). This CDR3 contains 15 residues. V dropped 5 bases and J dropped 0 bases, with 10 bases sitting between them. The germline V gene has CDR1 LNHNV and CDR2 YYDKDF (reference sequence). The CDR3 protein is CATSAQGSNTGELFF. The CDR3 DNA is TGTGCCACCAGCGCCCAGGGCTCGAACACCGGGGAGCTGTTTTTT.

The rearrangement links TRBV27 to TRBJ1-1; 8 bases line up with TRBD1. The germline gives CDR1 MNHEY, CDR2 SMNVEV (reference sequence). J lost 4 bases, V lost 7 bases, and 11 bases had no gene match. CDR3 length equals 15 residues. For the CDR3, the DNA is TGTGCCAGCAATGTCCGGTACAGGGGGAGCACTGAAGCTTTCTTT. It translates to CASNVRYRGSTEAFF.

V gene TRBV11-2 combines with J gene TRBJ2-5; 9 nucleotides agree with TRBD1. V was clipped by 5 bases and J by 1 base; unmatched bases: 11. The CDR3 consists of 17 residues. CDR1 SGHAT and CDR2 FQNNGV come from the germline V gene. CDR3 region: CASSIYRGRRGQETQYF. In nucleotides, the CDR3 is TGTGCCAGCAGCATCTACAGGGGGCGCAGAGGCCAAGAGACCCAGTACTTC.

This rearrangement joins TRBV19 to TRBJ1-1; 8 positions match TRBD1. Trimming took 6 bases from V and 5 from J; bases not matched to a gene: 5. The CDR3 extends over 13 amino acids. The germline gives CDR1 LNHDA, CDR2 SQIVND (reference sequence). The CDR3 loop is CASRTGGGTEAFF. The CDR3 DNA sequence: TGTGCCAGTAGAACAGGGGGTGGTACTGAAGCTTTCTTT.

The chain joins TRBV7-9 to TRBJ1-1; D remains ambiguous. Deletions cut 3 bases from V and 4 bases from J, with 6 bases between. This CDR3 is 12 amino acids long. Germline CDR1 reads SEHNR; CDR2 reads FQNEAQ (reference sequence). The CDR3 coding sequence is TGTGCCAGCAGCTTTGCTAGCACTGAAGCTTTCTTT. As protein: CASSFASTEAFF. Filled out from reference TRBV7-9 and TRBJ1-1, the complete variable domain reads DTGVSQNPRHKITKRGQNVTFRCDPISEHNRLYWYRQTLGQGPEFLTYFQNEAQLEKSRLLSDRFSAERPKGSFSTLEIQRTEQGDSAMYLCASSFASTEAFFGQGTRLTVV.

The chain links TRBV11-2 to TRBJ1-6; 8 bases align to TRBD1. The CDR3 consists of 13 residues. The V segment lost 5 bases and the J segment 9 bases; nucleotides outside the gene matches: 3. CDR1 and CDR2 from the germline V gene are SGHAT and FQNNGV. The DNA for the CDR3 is TGTGCCAGCAGCCCCGACAGGGGTTCACCCCTCCACTTT. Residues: CASSPDRGSPLHF. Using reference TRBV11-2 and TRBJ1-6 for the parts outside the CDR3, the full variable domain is EAGVAQSPRYKIIEKRQSVAFWCNPISGHATLYWYQQILGQGPKLLIQFQNNGVVDDSQLPKDRFSAERLKGVDSTLKIQPAKLEDSAVYLCASSPDRGSPLHFGNGTRLTVT.

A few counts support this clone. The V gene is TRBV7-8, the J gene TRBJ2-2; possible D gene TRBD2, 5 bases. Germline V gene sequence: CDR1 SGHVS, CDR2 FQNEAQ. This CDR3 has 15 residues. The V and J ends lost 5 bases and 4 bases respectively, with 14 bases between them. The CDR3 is CASSRGPVGTGELFF. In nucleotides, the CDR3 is TGTGCCAGCAGCCGCGGGCCCGTGGGCACCGGGGAGCTGTTTTTT.

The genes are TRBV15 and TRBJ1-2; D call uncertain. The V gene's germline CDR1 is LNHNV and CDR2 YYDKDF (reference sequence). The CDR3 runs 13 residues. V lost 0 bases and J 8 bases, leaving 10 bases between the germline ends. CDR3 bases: TGTGCCACCAGCAGAGATCAAGGAGTCGGCTACACCTTC. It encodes CATSRDQGVGYTF.

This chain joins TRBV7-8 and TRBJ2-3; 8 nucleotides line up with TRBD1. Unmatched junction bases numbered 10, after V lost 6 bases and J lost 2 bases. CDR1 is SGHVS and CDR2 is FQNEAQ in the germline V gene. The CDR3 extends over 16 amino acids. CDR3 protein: CASRLTGGLDTDTQYF. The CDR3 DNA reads TGTGCCAGCAGGTTAACAGGGGGTTTAGACACAGATACGCAGTATTTT.

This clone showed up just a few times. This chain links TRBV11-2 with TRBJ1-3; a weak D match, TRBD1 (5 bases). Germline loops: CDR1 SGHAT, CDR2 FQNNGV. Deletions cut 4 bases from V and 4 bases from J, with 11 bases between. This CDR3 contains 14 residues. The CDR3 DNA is TGTGCCAGCAGCTCTCCAAGGACAGGAAACACCATATATTTT. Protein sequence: CASSSPRTGNTIYF.

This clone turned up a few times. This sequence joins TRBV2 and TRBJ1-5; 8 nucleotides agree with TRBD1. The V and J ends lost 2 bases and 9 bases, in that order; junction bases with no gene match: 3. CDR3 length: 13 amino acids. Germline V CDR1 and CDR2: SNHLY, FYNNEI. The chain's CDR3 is CASSELDRAPQHF. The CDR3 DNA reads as TGTGCCAGCAGTGAACTGGACAGGGCGCCCCAGCATTTT.

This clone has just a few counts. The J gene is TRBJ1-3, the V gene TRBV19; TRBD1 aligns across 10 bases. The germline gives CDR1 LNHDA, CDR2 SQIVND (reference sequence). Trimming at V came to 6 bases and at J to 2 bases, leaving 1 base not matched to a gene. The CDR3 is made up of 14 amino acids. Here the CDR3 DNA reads TGTGCCAGTAGGGGACAGGGGCCTGGAAACACCATATATTTT. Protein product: CASRGQGPGNTIYF.

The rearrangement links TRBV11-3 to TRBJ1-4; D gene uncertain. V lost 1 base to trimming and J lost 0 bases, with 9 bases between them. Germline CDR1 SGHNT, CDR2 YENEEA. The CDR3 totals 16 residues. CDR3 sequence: CASSLGQATTNEKLFF. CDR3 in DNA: TGTGCCAGCAGCTTAGGCCAGGCGACAACTAATGAAAAACTGTTTTTT. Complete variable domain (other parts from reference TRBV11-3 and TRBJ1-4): EAGVVQSPRYKIIEKKQPVAFWCNPISGHNTLYWYLQNLGQGPELLIRYENEEAVDDSQLPKDRFSAERLKGVDSTLKIQPAELGDSAVYLCASSLGQATTNEKLFFGSGTQLSVL.

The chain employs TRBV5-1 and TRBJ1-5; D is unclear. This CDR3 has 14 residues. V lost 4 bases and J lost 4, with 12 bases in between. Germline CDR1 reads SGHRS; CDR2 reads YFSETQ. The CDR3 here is CASSPLGRNQPQHF. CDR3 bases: TGCGCCAGCAGCCCCTTGGGCCGAAATCAGCCCCAGCATTTT.

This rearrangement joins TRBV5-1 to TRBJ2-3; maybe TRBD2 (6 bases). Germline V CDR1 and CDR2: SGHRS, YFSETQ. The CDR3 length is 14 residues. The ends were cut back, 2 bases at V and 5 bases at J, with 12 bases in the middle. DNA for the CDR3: TGCGCCAGCAGCTTTTCGGGAGTGGAAGATACGCAGTATTTT. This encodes CASSFSGVEDTQYF. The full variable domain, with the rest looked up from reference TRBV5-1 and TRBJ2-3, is KAGVTQTPRYLIKTRGQQVTLSCSPISGHRSVSWYQQTPGQGLQFLFEYFSETQRNKGNFPGRFSGRQFSNSRSEMNVSTLELGDSALYLCASSFSGVEDTQYFGPGTRLTVL.

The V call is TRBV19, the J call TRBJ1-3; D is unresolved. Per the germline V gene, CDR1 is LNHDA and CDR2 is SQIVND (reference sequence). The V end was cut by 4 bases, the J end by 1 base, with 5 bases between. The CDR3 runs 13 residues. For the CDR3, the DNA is TGTGCCAGTAGTAGGGTTTCTGGAAACACCATATATTTT. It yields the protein CASSRVSGNTIYF.